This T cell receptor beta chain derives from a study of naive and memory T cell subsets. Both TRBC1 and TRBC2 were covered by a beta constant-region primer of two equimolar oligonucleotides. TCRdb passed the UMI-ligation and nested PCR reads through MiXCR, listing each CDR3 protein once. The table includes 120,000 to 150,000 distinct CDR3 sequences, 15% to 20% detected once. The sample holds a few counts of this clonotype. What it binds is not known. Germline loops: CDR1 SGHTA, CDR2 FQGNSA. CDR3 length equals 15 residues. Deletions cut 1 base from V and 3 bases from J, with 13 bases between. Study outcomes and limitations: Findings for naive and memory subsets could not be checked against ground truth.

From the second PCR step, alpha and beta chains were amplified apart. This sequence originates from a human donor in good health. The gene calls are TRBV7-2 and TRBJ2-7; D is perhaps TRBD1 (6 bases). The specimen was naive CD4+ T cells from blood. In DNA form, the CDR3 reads TGTGCCAGCAGCTTAGTCCCAGGGGAACACTACGAGCAGTACTTC. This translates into CASSLVPGEHYEQYF. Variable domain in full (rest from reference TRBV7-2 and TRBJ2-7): GAGVSQSPSNKVTEKGKDVELRCDPISGHTALYWYRQSLGQGLEFLIYFQGNSAPDKSGLPSDRFSAERTGGSVSTLTIQRTQQEDSAVYLCASSLVPGEHYEQYFGPGTRLTVT.